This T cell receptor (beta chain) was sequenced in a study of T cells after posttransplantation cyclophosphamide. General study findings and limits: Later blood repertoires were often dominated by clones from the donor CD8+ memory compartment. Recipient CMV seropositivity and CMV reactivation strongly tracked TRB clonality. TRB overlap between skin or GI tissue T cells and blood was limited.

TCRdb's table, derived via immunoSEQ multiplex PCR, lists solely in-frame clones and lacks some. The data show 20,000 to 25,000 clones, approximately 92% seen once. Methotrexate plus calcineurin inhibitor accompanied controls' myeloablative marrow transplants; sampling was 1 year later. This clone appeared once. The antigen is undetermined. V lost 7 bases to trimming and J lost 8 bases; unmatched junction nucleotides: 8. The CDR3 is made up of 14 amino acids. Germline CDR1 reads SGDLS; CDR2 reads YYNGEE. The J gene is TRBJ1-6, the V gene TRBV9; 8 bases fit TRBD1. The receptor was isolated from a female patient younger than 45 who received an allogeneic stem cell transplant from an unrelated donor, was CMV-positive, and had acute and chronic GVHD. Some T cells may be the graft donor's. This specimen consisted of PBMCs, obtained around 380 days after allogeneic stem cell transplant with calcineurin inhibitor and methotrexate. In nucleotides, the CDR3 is TGTGCCAGCGGTACAACCAGGGGGCATTCACCCCTCCACTTT. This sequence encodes CASGTTRGHSPLHF.